The 5 T cell receptor beta chains below all came from one sample that was sequenced in a study of cytomegalovirus exposure and HLA in healthy donors. A multiplex PCR was run with 60 Vbeta primers and 13 Jbeta primers. The repertoire was sequenced with immunoSEQ multiplex PCR; TCRdb's copy has only in-frame clones and lacks some. The table lists about 130,000 clones, approximately 10% of them singletons, with roughly 7% in the top ten. Sequences were obtained from PBMCs. The receptors were sampled from a woman aged 40 to 50 in good health and CMV-seropositive.

This clone was detected only a few times. The chain has TRBV2 and TRBJ1-1; 8 bases are shared with TRBD1. Trimming at V came to 7 bases and at J to 3 bases, leaving 4 bases not matched to a gene. This CDR3 is built from 13 residues. Germline-derived CDR1 and CDR2 are SNHLY and FYNNEI. CDR3 in amino acids: CASTQGADTEAFF. In DNA, the CDR3 is TGTGCCAGCACTCAGGGGGCGGACACTGAAGCTTTCTTT.

Relative to its sample, this clone is medium-sized. The gene calls are TRBV15 and TRBJ1-1; possible D gene TRBD1, 6 bases. The V gene's germline CDR1 is LNHNV and CDR2 YYDKDF (reference sequence). V was cut by 0 bases and J by 5 bases, with 10 bases left in between. The CDR3 extends over 14 amino acids. DNA for the CDR3: TGTGCCACCAGCAGAGATCTAGGGGGAACTGAAGCTTTCTTT. Translating it yields CATSRDLGGTEAFF.

This clone appeared a few times. The junction does not match germline at one end; this may be a read error. Different DNA sequences within this sample yield the same CDR3. The chain has TRBV4-1 and TRBJ1-1, with D perhaps matching TRBD1 (6 bases). Germline V gene data show CDR1 as MGHRA and CDR2 as YSYEKL. This CDR3 is 18 amino acids long. The DNA of the CDR3 is TGCGCTAGCAGCCAAGAGAGCCCCTCGACAGGAAGGAACACTGAAGCTTTCTTT. Translated: CASSQESPSTGRNTEAFF.

This clone has more than one count but fewer than ten. This chain uses TRBV7-2 with TRBJ2-7; TRBD2 matches at 7 bases. Germline trimming cut 5 bases from V and 1 base from J; bases unmatched to any gene: 2. CDR3 length equals 13 residues. Germline CDR1 and CDR2: SGHTA and FQGNSA. The CDR3 reads CASSVLASYEQYF. The CDR3 DNA is TGTGCCAGCAGCGTACTAGCGTCCTACGAGCAGTACTTC.

A few counts support this clone. The chain combines TRBV29-1 with TRBJ2-2; weak D call: TRBD2 (6 bases). Looked up from germline, CDR1 is SQVTM and CDR2 is ANQGSEA. The CDR3 has 13 residues. The CDR3 loop is CSGGAVDTGELFF. The CDR3 DNA is TGCAGTGGAGGGGCAGTAGACACCGGGGAGCTGTTTTTT.